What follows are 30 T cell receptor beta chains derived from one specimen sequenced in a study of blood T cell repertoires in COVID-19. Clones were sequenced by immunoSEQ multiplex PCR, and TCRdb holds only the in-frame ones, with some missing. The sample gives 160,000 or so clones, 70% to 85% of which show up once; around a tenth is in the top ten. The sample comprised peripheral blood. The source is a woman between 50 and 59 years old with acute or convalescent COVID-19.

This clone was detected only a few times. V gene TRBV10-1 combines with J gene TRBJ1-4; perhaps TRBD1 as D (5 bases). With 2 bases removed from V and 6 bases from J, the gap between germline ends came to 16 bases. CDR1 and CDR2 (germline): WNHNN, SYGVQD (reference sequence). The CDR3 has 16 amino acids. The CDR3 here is CASSENIQGGYEKLFF. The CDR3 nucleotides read TGCGCCAGCAGTGAGAATATCCAGGGCGGATATGAAAAACTGTTTTTT.

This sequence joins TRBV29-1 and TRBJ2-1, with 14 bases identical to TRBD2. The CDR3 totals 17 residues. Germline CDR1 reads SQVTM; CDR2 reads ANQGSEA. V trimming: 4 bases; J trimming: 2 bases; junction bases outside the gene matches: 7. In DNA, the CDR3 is TGCAGCGTTGGTGGACTAGCGGGAGGCACGACCTACAATGAGCAGTTCTTC. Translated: CSVGGLAGGTTYNEQFF.

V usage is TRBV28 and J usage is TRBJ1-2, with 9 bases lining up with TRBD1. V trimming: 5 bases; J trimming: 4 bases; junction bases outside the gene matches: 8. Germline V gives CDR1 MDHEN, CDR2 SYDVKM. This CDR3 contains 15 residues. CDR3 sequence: CASSPRQGESYGYTF. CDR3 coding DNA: TGTGCCAGCAGTCCGAGACAGGGGGAATCCTATGGCTACACCTTC.

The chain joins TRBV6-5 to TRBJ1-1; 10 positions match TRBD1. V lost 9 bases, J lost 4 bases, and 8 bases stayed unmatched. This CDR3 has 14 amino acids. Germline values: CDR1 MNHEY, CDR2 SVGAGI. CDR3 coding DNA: TGTGCCAGTGAGAGGACAGGGGGGATCACTGAAGCTTTCTTT. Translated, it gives CASERTGGITEAFF.

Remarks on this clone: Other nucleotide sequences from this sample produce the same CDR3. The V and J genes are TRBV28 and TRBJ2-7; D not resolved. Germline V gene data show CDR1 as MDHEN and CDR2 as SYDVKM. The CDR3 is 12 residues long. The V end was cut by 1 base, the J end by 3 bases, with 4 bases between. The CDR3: CASSLSGYEQYF. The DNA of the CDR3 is TGTGCCAGCAGTTTATCGGGCTACGAGCAGTACTTC.

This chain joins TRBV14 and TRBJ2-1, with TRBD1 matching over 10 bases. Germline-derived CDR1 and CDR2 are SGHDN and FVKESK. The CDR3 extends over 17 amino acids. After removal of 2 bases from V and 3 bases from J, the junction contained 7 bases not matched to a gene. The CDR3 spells CASSQYTGTGDYNEQFF. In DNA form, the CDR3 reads TGTGCCAGCAGCCAATATACTGGGACAGGGGACTACAATGAGCAGTTCTTC. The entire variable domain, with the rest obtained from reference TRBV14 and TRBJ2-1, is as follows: EAGVTQFPSHSVIEKGQTVTLRCDPISGHDNLYWYRRVMGKEIKFLLHFVKESKQDESGMPNNRFLAERTGGTYSTLKVQPAELEDSGVYFCASSQYTGTGDYNEQFFGPGTRLTVL.

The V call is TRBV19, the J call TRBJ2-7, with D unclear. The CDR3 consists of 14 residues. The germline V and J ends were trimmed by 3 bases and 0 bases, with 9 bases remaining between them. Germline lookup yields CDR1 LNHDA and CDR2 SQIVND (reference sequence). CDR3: CASSMNRFSYEQYF. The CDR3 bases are TGTGCCAGTAGTATGAACAGATTCTCCTACGAGCAGTACTTC.

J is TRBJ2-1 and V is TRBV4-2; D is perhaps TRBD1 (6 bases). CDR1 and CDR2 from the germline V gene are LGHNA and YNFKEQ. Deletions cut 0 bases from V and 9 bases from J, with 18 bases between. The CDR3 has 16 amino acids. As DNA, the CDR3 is TGTGCCAGCAGCCAAGACTCAGGGGCTGGGGTGAGTGAGCAGTTCTTC. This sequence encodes CASSQDSGAGVSEQFF.

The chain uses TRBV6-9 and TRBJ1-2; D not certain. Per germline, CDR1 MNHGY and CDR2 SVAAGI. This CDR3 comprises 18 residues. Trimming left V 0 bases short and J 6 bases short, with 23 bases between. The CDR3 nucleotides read TGTGCCAGCAGTTATTCACGCGGCATGCCCCCCAGAATTAATGGCTACACCTTC. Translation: CASSYSRGMPPRINGYTF.

The CDR3 loop is CASSLFRSGANVLTF. CDR3 coding DNA: TGTGCCAGCAGCTTATTTCGCTCTGGGGCCAACGTCCTGACTTTC. The chain uses TRBV7-6 and TRBJ2-6; D is uncertain. The ends were cut back, 2 bases at V and 0 bases at J, with 5 bases in the middle. This CDR3 has 15 amino acids. Germline CDR1 reads SGHVS; CDR2 reads FNYEAQ.

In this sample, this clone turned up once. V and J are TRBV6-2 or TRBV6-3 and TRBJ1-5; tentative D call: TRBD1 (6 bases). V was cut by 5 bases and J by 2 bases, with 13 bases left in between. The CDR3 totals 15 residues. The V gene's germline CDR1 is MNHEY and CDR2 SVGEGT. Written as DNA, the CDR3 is TGTGCCAGCAGTCACAGGGAGTGGGGCAATCAGCCCCAGCATTTT. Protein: CASSHREWGNQPQHF.

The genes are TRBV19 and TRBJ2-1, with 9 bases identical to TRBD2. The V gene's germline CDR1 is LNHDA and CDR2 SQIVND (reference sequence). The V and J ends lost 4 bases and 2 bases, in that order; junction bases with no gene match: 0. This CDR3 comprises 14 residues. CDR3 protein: CASSTSGAYNEQFF. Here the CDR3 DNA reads TGTGCCAGTAGTACTAGCGGGGCCTACAATGAGCAGTTCTTC.

CDR3 coding DNA: TGTGCCAGCAGTCCGGACACAGAAAACATTCAGTACTTC. Protein: CASSPDTENIQYF. The chain joins TRBV12-3 or TRBV12-4 to TRBJ2-4, with TRBD1 as a possible D gene (5 bases). There are 13 residues in the CDR3. Trimming cost V 5 bases and J 5 bases, with 10 bases left between them.

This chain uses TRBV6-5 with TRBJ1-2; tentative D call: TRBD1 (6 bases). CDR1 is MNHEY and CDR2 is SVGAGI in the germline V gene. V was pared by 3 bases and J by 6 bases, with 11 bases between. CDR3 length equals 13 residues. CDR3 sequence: CASSYAQGNGYTF. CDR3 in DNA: TGTGCCAGCAGTTATGCCCAGGGGAATGGCTACACCTTC.

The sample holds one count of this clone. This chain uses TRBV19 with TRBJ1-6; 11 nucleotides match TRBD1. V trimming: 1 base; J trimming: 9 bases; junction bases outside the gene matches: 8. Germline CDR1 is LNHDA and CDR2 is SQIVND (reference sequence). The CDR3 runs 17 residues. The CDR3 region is CASSIAGTGGLASPLHF. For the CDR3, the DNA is TGTGCCAGTAGTATAGCCGGGACAGGGGGATTAGCTTCACCCCTCCACTTT.

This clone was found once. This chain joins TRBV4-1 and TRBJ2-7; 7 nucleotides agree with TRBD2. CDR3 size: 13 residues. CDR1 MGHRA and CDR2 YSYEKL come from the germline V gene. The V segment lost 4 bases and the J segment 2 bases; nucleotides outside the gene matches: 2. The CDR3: CASSPREAYEQYF. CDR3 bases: TGCGCCAGCAGCCCCCGGGAGGCCTACGAGCAGTACTTC.

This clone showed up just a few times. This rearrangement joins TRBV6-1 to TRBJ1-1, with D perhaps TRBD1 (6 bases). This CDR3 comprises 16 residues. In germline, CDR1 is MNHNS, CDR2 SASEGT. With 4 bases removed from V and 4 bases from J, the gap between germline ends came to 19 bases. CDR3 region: CASSGAAGAPSTEAFF. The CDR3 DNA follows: TGTGCCAGCAGTGGGGCCGCAGGGGCTCCGAGCACTGAAGCTTTCTTT.

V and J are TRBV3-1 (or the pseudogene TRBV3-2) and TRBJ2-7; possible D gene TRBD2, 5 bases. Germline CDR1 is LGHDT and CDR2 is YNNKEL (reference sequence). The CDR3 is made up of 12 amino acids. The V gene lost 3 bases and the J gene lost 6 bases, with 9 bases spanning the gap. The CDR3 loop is CASSQRGLEQYF. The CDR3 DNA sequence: TGTGCCAGCAGCCAGCGAGGGCTCGAGCAGTACTTC.

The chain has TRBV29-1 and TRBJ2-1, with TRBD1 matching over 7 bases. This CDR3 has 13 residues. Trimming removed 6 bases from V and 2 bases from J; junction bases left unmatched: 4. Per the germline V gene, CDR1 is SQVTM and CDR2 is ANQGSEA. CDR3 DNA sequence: TGCAGCGTCGCCACAGGGGCCTACAATGAGCAGTTCTTC. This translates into CSVATGAYNEQFF.

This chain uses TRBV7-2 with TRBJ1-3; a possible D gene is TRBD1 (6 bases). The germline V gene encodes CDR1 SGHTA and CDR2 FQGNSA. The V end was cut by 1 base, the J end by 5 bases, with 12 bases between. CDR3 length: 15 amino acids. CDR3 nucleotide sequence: TGTGCCAGCAGCTTAGAGGGGGGGAGCCGAAACACCATATATTTT. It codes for CASSLEGGSRNTIYF.

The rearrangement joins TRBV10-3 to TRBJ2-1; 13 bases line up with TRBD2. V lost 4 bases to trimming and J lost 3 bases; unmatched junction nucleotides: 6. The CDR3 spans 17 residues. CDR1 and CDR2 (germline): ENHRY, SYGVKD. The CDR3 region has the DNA TGTGCCATCAGTGGGGGACTAGCGGGACAAAACTACAATGAGCAGTTCTTC. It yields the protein CAISGGLAGQNYNEQFF.

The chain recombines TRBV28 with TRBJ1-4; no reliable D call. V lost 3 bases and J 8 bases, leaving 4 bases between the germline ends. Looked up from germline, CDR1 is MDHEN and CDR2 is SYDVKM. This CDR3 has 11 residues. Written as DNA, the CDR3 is TGTGCCAGCAGTTTGAGGGAAAAACTGTTTTTT. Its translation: CASSLREKLFF. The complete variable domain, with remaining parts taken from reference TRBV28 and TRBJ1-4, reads DVKVTQSSRYLVKRTGEKVFLECVQDMDHENMFWYRQDPGLGLRLIYFSYDVKMKEKGDIPEGYSVSREKKERFSLILESASTNQTSMYLCASSLREKLFFGSGTQLSVL.

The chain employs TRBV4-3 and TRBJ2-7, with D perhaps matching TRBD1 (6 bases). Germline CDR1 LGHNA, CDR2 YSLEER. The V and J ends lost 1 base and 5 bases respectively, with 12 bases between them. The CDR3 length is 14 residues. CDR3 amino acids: CASSQARGANEQYF. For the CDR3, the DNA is TGCGCCAGCAGCCAAGCCAGGGGAGCGAACGAGCAGTACTTC.

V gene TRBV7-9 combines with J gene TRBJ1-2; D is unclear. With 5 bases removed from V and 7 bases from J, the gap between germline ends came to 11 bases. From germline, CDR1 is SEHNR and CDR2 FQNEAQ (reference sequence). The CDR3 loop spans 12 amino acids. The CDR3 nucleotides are TGTGCCAGCAGCCCCCAATGGAGTGGCTACACCTTC. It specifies CASSPQWSGYTF.

CDR3 DNA: TGTGCCAGCTCACCCGGAAATACAGTTTCCTATGGCTACACCTTC. This codes for CASSPGNTVSYGYTF. The rearrangement links TRBV18 to TRBJ1-2; no clear D. Per germline, CDR1 KGHSH and CDR2 LQKENI. The CDR3 runs to 15 residues. Trimming removed 3 bases at V and 4 bases at J, with 15 bases between.

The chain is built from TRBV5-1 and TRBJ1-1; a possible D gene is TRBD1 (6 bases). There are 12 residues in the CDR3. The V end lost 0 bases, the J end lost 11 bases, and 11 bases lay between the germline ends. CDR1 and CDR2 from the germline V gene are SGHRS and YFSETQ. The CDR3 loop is CASSLDREAAFF. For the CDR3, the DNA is TGCGCCAGCAGCTTGGACAGGGAAGCGGCTTTCTTT.

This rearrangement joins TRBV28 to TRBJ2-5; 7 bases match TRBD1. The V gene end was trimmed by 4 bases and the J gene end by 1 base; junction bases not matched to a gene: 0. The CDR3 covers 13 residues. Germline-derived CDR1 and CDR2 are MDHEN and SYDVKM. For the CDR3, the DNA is TGTGCCAGCAGTTCAGGGGGCCAAGAGACCCAGTACTTC. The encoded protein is CASSSGGQETQYF.

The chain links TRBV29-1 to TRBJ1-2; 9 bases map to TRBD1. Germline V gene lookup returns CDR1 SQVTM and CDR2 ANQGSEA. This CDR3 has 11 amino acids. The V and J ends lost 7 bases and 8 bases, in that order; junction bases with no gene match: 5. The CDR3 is CSGGQGEGYTF. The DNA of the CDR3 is TGCAGCGGGGGACAGGGAGAGGGCTACACCTTC.

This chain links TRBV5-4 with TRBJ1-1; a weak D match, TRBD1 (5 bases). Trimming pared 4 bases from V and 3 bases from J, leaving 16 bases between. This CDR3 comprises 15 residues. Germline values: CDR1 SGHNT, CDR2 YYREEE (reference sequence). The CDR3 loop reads CASSLWTGTHTEAFF. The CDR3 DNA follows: TGTGCCAGCAGCCTTTGGACCGGGACTCACACTGAAGCTTTCTTT.

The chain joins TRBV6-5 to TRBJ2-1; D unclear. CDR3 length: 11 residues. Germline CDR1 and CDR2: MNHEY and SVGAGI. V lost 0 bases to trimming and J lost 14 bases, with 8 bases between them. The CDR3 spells CASSYSAEEFF. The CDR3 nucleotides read TGTGCCAGCAGTTACTCGGCAGAGGAGTTCTTC.